The clone carrying this T cell receptor beta chain was picked up a small number of times. The data belong to a study of cytomegalovirus exposure and HLA in healthy donors. This CDR3 is 13 amino acids long. CDR1 SNHLY and CDR2 FYNNEI come from the germline V gene. Trimming removed 8 bases from V and 16 bases from J, with 23 bases in between. Primers: 60 Vbeta forward and 13 Jbeta reverse. Using immunoSEQ multiplex PCR, the repertoire was profiled, and TCRdb retains in-frame clones only, with some absent. The table lists approximately 220,000 clones, over 75% of them singletons. This clonotype was obtained from a man between 18 and 35 years old in good health and CMV-seronegative. The chain combines TRBV2 with TRBJ1-4; D perhaps matches TRBD1 (5 bases). The sequencing sample was made of PBMCs. The CDR3 loop reads CASLGGNEGKRFF. The CDR3 nucleotides read TGTGCCAGCTTGGGGGGGAATGAGGGAAAGAGGTTTTTT.